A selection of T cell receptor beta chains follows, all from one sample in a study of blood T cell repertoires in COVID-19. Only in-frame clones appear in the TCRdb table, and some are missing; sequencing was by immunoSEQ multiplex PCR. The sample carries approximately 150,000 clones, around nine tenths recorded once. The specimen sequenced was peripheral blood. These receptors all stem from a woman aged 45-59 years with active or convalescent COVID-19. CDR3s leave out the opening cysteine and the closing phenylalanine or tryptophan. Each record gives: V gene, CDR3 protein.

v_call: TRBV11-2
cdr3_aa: ASSLEGSGSSYNEQF

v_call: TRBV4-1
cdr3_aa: ASSQDWGAEQF

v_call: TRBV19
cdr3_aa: ASSSGGGTEAF

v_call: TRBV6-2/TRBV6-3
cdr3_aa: ASSSGLVGRTGELF

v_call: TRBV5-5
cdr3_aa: ASSRRLELNEQF

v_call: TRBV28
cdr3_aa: ASRNRDRGPEQY

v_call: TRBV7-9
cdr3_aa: ASSGSGRIGNEQF

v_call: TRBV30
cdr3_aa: AWSTPGATSGNTIY

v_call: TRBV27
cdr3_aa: ASTGYTEAF

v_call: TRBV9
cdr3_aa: ASSMGVSGHGEQF

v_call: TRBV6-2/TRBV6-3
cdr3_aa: ASSYSNYQGAENTEAF

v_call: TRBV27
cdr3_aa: ASSKGDRTSPLH

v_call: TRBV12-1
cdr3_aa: ASSPYLSSYNEQF

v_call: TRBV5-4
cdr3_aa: ASSAQGAGYGYT

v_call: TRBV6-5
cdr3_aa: ASSYGRAGEKLF

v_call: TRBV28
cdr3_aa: ASSSPRLAGDIDEQF

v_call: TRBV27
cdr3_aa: ASSRAGVGSPLH

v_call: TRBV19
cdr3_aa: ASSRVGTGVYEQY

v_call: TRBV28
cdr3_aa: ASSANWQGPYPSSYEQY

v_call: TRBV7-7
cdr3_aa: ASSPLTAGEQY

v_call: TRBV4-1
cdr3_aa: ASSKEVGELF

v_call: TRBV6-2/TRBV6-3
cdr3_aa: ASSSDRVRQPQH

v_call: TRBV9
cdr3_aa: ASSVNWALNTEAF

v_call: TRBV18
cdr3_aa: ASSKDGINQPQH

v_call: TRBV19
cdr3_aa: ASSIGGTVDTQY

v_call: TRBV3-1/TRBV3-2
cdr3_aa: ASSQGTGEPYEQY

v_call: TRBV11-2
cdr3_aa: ASSLGKGAWITEAF

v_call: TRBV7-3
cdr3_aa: ASRLAGGLETQY

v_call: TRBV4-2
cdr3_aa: ASSQFRGTDNSPLH

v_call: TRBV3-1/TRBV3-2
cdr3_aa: ASSQRGGGYSPLH

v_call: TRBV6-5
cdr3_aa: ASTPLAGSPSPLH

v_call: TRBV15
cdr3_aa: ATREQANTEAF

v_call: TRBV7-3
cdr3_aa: ASSLGILGLAGLDPYEQY

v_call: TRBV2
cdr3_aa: ASTRGGKLF

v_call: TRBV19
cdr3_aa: ASSILSGNNEKLF

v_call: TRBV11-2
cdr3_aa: ASRPRDNSNTGELF

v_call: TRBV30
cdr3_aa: AWSVGTSGRNPNTGELF

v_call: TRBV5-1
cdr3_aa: ASSLDRGRVGNTIY

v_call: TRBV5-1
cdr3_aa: ASTLGGVNTEAF

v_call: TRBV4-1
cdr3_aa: ASSQEAQAIPFSYNSPLH

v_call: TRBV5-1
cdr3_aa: ASSFGTRSRDTGELF

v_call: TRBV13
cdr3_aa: ASSLPTGVNTEAF

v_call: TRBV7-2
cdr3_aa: ASSGLGGSSYNEQF

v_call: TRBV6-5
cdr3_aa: ASSYSGSGETQY

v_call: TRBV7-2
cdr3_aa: ASSLLDSPDTEAF

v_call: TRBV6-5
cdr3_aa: ASTGSLNTEAF

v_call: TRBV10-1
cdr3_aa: ATLKGTANTGELF